This entry features one T cell receptor beta chain sequence. Its antigen is not identified. Each cDNA molecule carried a unique molecular identifier. TCRdb ran MiXCR on the 5' RACE reads and lists one entry per CDR3 protein. Of about 110,000 distinct CDR3 sequences listed, about 12% are singletons. The sample originates from a study of early T cells in non-severe SARS-CoV-2 infection. Study summary: The authors sequenced bulk RNA from unsorted whole blood, leaving chains unpaired. Findings and limits, study-wide: Clonotype matching in VDJdb favored anti-spike CD8 responses and did not capture private and CD4 specificities.

Trimming left V 6 bases short and J 4 bases short, with 21 bases between. The CDR3 contains 16 residues. The input for sequencing was whole blood, taken at baseline. The clonotype was recovered from an adult who was a healthcare worker with PCR-confirmed SARS-CoV-2 infection or an uninfected control (not recorded which). The chain uses TRBV12-3 or TRBV12-4 and TRBJ1-2; unclear D gene. The CDR3 DNA sequence: TGTGCCAGCAGCCGCGCGACCCGAGGGAGCAGCTATGGCTACACCTTC. This codes for CASSRATRGSSYGYTF.